This TCR beta chain was identified during a study of cytomegalovirus exposure and HLA in healthy donors. With 6 bases clipped from V and 2 bases from J, the junction kept 8 bases outside the gene matches. The CDR3 totals 16 residues. From germline, CDR1 is SNHLY and CDR2 FYNNEI. Use of 60 Vbeta and 13 Jbeta primers characterized the PCR. TCRdb's table, derived via immunoSEQ multiplex PCR, lists solely in-frame clones and lacks some. The data show 90,000 to 100,000 clones, 70% to 85% seen once. Study-wide results and caveats: Most of the TCR beta V segments (in an earlier analysis) were productive either about 87% or about 30% of the time. Associated with cytomegalovirus, according to the listing, were about 160 TCR beta chains. In a later analysis, a missense DCLRE1C variant was linked to TCR beta V- and J-gene trimming.

Donors counted as nominally healthy when sampled, yet unrecorded immune exposures were likely. This clone has just a few counts. What it binds is not known. Specimen: PBMCs. This receptor was taken from a man between 50 and 59 years old in good health and CMV-seronegative. The V call is TRBV2, the J call TRBJ2-1; 9 bases line up with TRBD2. The CDR3 loop is CASREMTSGTYNEQFF. The CDR3 DNA reads as TGTGCCAGCAGGGAGATGACTAGCGGAACCTACAATGAGCAGTTCTTC.